The TCR beta chain described here comes from a study of T cells in Graves' hyperthyroidism and ophthalmopathy. The investigators amplified TCR beta CDR3 regions from RNA transcripts. First-round RT-PCR with HTBI primers amplified the TCR CDR3 region. Via MiXCR, TCRdb re-called the multiplex PCR reads, giving one row per CDR3 protein. The sample has a few hundred thousand distinct CDR3 sequences; roughly 15% are singletons. This clonotype was recorded at least ten times. CDR3 size: 14 residues. V lost 6 bases and J lost 0; bases outside the gene matches: 8. Germline CDR1 DFQATT, CDR2 SNEGSKA (reference sequence).

Specimen: blood. The J gene is TRBJ2-7, the V gene TRBV20-1; 7 nucleotides line up with TRBD1. The receptor's source is a woman in her twenties or thirties with Graves' ophthalmopathy. CDR3 DNA sequence: TGCAGTGCGTCGGGACAGACCAGCTCCTACGAGCAGTACTTC. Translated: CSASGQTSSYEQYF.